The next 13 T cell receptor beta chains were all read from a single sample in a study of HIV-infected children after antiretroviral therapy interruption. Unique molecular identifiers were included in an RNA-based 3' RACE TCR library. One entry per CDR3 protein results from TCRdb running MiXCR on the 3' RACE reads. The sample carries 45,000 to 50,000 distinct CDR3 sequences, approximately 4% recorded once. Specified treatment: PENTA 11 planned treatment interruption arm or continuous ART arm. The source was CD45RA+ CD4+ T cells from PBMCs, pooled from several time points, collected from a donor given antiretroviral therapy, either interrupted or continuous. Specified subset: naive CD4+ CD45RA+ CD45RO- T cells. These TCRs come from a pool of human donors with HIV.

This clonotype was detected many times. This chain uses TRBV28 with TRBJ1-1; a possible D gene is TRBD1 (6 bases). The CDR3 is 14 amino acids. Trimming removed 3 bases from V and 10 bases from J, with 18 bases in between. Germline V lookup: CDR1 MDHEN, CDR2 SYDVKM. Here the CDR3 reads CASSFRDTRFGAFF. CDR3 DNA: TGTGCCAGCAGTTTCCGGGACACCCGTTTCGGAGCTTTCTTT.

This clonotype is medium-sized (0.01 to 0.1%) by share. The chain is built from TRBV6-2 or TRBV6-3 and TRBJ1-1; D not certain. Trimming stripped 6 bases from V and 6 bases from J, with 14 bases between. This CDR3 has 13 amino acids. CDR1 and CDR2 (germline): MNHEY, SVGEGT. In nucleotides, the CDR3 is TGTGCCAGCAGCACGCGGGTTGTCGCTGAAGCTTTCTTT. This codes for CASSTRVVAEAFF.

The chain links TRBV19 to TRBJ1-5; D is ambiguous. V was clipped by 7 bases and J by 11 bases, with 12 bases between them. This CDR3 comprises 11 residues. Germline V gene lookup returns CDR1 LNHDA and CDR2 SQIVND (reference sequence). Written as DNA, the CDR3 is TGTGCCAGTACCTTCGAACGGACCCAGCATTTT. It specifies CASTFERTQHF.

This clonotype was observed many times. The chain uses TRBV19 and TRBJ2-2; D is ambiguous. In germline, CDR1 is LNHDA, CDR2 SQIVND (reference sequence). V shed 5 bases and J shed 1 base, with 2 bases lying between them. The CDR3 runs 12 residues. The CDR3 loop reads CASSRNTGELFF. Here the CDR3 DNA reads TGTGCCAGTAGTCGGAACACCGGGGAGCTGTTTTTT.

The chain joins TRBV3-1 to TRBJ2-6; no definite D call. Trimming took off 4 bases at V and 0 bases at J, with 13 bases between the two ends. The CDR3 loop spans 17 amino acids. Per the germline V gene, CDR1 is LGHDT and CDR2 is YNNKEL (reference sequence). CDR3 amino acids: CASSPLDGRSGANVLTF. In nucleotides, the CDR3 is TGTGCCAGCAGCCCCCTTGACGGTCGCTCTGGGGCCAACGTCCTGACTTTC.

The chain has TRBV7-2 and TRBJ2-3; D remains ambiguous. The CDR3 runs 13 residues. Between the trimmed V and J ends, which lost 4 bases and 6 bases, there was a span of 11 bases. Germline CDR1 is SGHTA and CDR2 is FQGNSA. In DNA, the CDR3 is TGTGCCAGCAGCTCTTCGGCCACGGATACGCAGTATTTT. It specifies CASSSSATDTQYF.

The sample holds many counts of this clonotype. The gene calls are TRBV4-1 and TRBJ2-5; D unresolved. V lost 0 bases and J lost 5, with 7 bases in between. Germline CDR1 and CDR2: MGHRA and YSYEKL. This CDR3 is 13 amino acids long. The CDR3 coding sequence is TGCGCCAGCAGCCAAGATCCCGGTGAGACCCAGTACTTC. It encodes CASSQDPGETQYF.

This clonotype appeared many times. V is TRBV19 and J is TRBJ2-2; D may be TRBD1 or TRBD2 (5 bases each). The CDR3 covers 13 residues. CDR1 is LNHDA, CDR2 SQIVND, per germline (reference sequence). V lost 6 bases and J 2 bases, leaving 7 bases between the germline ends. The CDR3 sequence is CASRRDNTGELFF. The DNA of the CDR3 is TGTGCCAGTAGAAGGGACAACACCGGGGAGCTGTTTTTT.

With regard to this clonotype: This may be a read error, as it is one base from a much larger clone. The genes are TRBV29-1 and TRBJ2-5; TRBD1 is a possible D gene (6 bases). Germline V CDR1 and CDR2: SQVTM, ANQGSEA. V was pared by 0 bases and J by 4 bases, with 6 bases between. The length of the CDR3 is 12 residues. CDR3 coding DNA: TGCAGCGTTGAAGAGGGGGCAGAGACCCAGTACTTC. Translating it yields CSVEEGAETQYF.

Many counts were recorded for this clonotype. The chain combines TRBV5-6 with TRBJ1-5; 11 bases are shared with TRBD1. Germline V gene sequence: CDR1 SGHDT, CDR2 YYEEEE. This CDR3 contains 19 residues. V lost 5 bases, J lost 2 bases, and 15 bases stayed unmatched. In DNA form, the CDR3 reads TGTGCCAGCAGTAACGAGTCCCGGGACAGGGGGTATGGCAATCAGCCCCAGCATTTT. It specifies CASSNESRDRGYGNQPQHF. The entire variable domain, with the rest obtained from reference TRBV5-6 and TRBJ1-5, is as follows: DAGVTQSPTHLIKTRGQQVTLRCSPKSGHDTVSWYQQALGQGPQFIFQYYEEEERQRGNFPDRFSGHQFPNYSSELNVNALLLGDSALYLCASSNESRDRGYGNQPQHFGDGTRLSIL.

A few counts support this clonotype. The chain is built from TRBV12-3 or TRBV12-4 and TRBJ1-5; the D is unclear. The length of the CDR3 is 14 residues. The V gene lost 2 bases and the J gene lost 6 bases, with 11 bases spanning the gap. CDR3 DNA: TGTGCCAGCAGTTTAAGCGGTTATAGTCAGCCCCAGCATTTT. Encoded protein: CASSLSGYSQPQHF.

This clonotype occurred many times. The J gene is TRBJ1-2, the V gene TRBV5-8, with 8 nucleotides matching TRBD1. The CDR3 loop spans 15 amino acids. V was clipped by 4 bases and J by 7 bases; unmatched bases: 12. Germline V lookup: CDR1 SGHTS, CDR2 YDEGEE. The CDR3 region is CASSNQGALGIGYTF. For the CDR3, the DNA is TGTGCCAGCAGCAACCAGGGGGCCCTTGGAATTGGCTACACCTTC.

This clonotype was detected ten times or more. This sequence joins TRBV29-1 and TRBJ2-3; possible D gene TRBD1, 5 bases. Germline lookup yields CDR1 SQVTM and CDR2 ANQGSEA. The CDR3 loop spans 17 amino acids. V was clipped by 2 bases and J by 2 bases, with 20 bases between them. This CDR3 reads CSVEKLLKGLVTDTQYF. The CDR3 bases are TGCAGCGTTGAAAAACTGCTTAAGGGGTTGGTCACAGATACGCAGTATTTT.